The T cell receptor beta chain under discussion was sequenced for a study of Graves' ophthalmopathy and Graves' hyperthyroidism. Study results and limitations: A majority of expanded thyroid clonotypes exceeding 0.001 frequency were likewise present in blood.

The authors amplified TCR beta CDR3 regions, and they did so from RNA transcripts for repertoire sequencing. RT-PCR with HTBI primers came first, then second-round multiplex PCR. TCRdb reprocessed the multiplex PCR reads with MiXCR, giving one entry per CDR3 protein. This sample has 200,000 to 300,000 distinct CDR3 sequences, with around 45% found just once. On this clonotype itself: Its antigen remains unknown.

Ophthalmopathy cases showed moderate-to-severe activity, scoring CAS ≥3 and NOSPECS ≥4, with duration under 3 months. A diagnosis was made from clinical symptoms together with serum thyroxine, TRAb, thyroid ultrasound and orbital computed tomography. The CDR3 length is 17 residues. V shed 6 bases and J 8 bases; nucleotides not matched to a gene: 21. CDR1 and CDR2 (germline): SNHLY, FYNNEI. The sequenced sample was peripheral blood. The chain recombines TRBV2 with TRBJ1-2; 7 bases agree with TRBD1. The sequence came from an adult man with Graves' ophthalmopathy. The CDR3 DNA reads as TGTGCCAGCAGCCGCGGACTTGAGACAGGGTTCGGCGAAGGCTACACCTTC. It translates to CASSRGLETGFGEGYTF.